The present entry profiles one T cell receptor beta chain with its context. This entry comes from a study of identical twins. CDR1 is LGHDT and CDR2 is YNNKEL in the germline V gene (reference sequence). Trimming left V 0 bases short and J 5 bases short, with 14 bases between. The CDR3 length is 15 residues. Through template switching, a universal primer site was introduced, and the cDNA contained unique molecular identifiers. Each CDR3 protein is one row after TCRdb ran MiXCR on the 5' RACE reads. Among about 890,000 distinct CDR3 sequences listed, roughly an eighth were seen once. The same data also went into a second study, on yellow fever vaccine responses in identical twins.

This receptor was identified in a woman under 30 in good health. The chain recombines TRBV3-1 with TRBJ2-7; D possibly corresponds to TRBD2 (5 bases). The specimen was PBMCs. CDR3 sequence: CASSQDYSGNDEQYF. Written as DNA, the CDR3 is TGTGCCAGCAGCCAAGATTACTCGGGGAATGACGAGCAGTACTTC.